The entry below gives a single T cell receptor (beta chain) sequence along with its context. The antigen is unknown. One end of the junction is discordant with germline, which a read error may explain. Germline CDR1 and CDR2: SGHDT and YYEEEE. The CDR3 loop spans 14 amino acids. With a J-beta primer mix and a sample-barcoded 5' primer, a second PCR ran about 6 to 11 cycles. A single record per CDR3 protein comes from TCRdb applying MiXCR to the 5' RACE reads. The repertoire holds roughly 1,800,000 distinct CDR3 sequences, 49% seen once, with roughly 2% in the top ten. This entry belongs to a study of blood T cells in healthy people across ages. Study-wide results and limits: Not knowing donor CMV status may have confounded expanded clonotype changes.

The chain combines TRBV5-6 with TRBJ2-7; TRBD2 agrees at 8 bases. The DNA matches TRBJ2-5 better at its end, which makes the J call doubtful. Material: blood. The TCR originated in a middle-aged woman in good health. CDR3 bases: TGTGCCAGTAGCTTGGGACTAGTTGCACAGACCCAGTACTTC. It encodes CASSLGLVAQTQYF.